This record covers a single TCR beta chain. The antigen is undetermined. CD45RO-negative, CCR7-selected cells formed the naive CD8 fraction, which excluded terminally differentiated effector memory CD45RA+ cells. Deep was the level used in running the assay. Study processing details: Filtering was not the same, since immunoSEQ gave junction-only sequences without quality scores. Sequenced by immunoSEQ multiplex PCR; TCRdb stores in-frame clones only, minus some. Clone size and the V and J calls come from that table; the DNA yielded D and trimming. The profile covers about 680,000 clones, with roughly 94% appearing a single time and 20% to 25% taken by the ten largest. Trimming stripped 9 bases from V and 4 bases from J, with 18 bases between. This CDR3 is built from 14 residues. Germline V gene sequence: CDR1 SGHVS, CDR2 FQNEAQ. The sample belongs to a study of shared clonotypes between healthy human individuals.

General study points: Relative to their counterparts shared across all four donors, non-shared clonotypes exhibited diminished generation probabilities. Estimated richness was generally greater in naive than memory subsets.

The sample was naive CD8+ T cells sorted from blood. The sequence came from a man in his thirties or forties in good health. This rearrangement joins TRBV7-8 to TRBJ2-5; TRBD2 might be the D (6 bases). In DNA, the CDR3 is TGTGCCAGTAAGGACCCACCGGAGGGAGAGACCCAGTACTTC. Protein product: CASKDPPEGETQYF. Complete variable domain (other parts from reference TRBV7-8 and TRBJ2-5): GAGVSQSPRYKVAKRGQDVALRCDPISGHVSLFWYQQALGQGPEFLTYFQNEAQLDKSGLPSDRFFAERPEGSVSTLKIQRTQQEDSAVYLCASKDPPEGETQYFGPGTRLLVL.